This T cell receptor (beta chain) comes out of a study of identifying expanded T cells in peripheral blood. To note about this clone: As yet, its antigen is unknown.

The CDR3 sequence is 15 residues long. V lost 4 bases and J lost 6; bases outside the gene matches: 7. Germline-derived CDR1 and CDR2 are SGDLS and YYNGEE. General study results and limits: Variance in clone template counts between approximately two-week samples significantly increased with total template count across all healthy donors. Differentially abundant clones: about 1.3 between replicates, 16.4 at around 14 days, less than 20 at four.

The repertoire was sequenced with immunoSEQ multiplex PCR; TCRdb's copy has only in-frame clones and lacks some. This table holds 84,000 or so clones, roughly 90% found once. Collection occurred without any documented infections or immune events in donors. The sequenced sample was blood. V and J are TRBV9 and TRBJ2-1, with 10 positions matching TRBD2. The source is a person aged 18 to 69 in good health. CDR3: CASSPSGGAPNEQFF. The CDR3 nucleotides read TGTGCCAGCAGCCCGAGCGGGGGGGCGCCCAATGAGCAGTTCTTC.